What follows are 30 T cell receptor beta chains derived from one specimen sequenced in a study of human CD8 memory T cell subsets. TPEX denoted exhausted-like, CCR7+ PD-1+ TIGIT+ early memory CD8+ T cells. Sequencing libraries of TCR beta were made by UMI-labeled 5' RACE. TCRdb re-called the 5' RACE reads; one entry per CDR3 protein, DNA not given. This sample carries thousands of distinct CDR3 sequences, with about 15% going to the ten biggest clones. The sample consisted of CD8+ T cells from PBMCs. These receptors all stem from a human donor in good health.

The chain has TRBV12-3 or TRBV12-4 and TRBJ2-1. This CDR3 has 11 residues. CDR3 region: CASRKYNEQFF.

The chain joins TRBV7-2 to TRBJ2-7. CDR3 length equals 16 residues. CDR1 is SGHTA, CDR2 FQGNSA, per germline. CDR3 region: CASSNQRAELPYEQYF.

The chain employs TRBV6-5 and TRBJ1-1. The CDR3 loop spans 14 amino acids. Germline V gene data show CDR1 as MNHEY and CDR2 as SVGAGI. The CDR3 is CASSYRQENTEAFF.

This clonotype is deemed medium-sized by its frequency. The CDR3 here is CASVGGVMNTEAFF. The rearrangement uses TRBV7-9 and TRBJ1-1; TCRdb lists TRBD1, though no DNA is available to test this call. From germline, CDR1 is SEHNR and CDR2 FQNEAQ (reference sequence). CDR3 size: 14 residues.

This chain joins TRBV29-1 and TRBJ1-5; TCRdb's D call, TRBD1, is unchecked because there is no DNA. Germline V gives CDR1 SQVTM, CDR2 ANQGSEA. The CDR3 is 13 amino acids. This CDR3 is CSVETGLNQPQHF.

This chain links TRBV3-1 with TRBJ2-7; TCRdb's D call of TRBD1 is untestable without DNA. CDR3 length equals 16 residues. The germline gives CDR1 LGHDT, CDR2 YNNKEL (reference sequence). CDR3 protein: CASSQIKFPGGDEQYF.

V is TRBV19 and J is TRBJ1-5; TCRdb calls TRBD1, which cannot be checked without DNA. The CDR3 sequence is 15 residues long. Germline loops: CDR1 LNHDA, CDR2 SQIVND (reference sequence). Here the CDR3 reads CATARDGAYNQPQHF.

The chain is built from TRBV5-5 and TRBJ2-3; no DNA is available, so the TRBD2 call from TCRdb remains unchecked. This CDR3 region has 13 residues. Germline-derived CDR1 and CDR2 are SGHKS and YYEKEE (reference sequence). The CDR3 sequence is CASFEGIGDTQYF.

The chain links TRBV5-1 to TRBJ2-3; TCRdb's D call of TRBD1 is untestable without DNA. Per the germline V gene, CDR1 is SGHRS and CDR2 is YFSETQ. CDR3 length: 16 residues. The CDR3 sequence: CASSWTGGAGQDTQYF.

The V gene is TRBV27, the J gene TRBJ2-1; the TCRdb D gene call, TRBD1, has no DNA to confirm it. Germline V gene lookup returns CDR1 MNHEY and CDR2 SMNVEV (reference sequence). The CDR3 length is 14 residues. The CDR3 is CASSYPGADNEQFF.

The CDR3 reads CASAAGTKNTGELFF. The genes are TRBV27 and TRBJ2-2; TCRdb indicates TRBD2, and absent DNA this call remains unverified. Per the germline V gene, CDR1 is MNHEY and CDR2 is SMNVEV (reference sequence). The CDR3 sequence is 15 residues long.

This clonotype is called medium-sized based on its frequency. The chain links TRBV29-1 to TRBJ2-5. The CDR3 contains 12 residues. Germline CDR1 SQVTM, CDR2 ANQGSEA. The chain's CDR3 is CSVEQWEETQYF.

J is TRBJ2-1 and V is TRBV6-5; no DNA is available, so the TRBD2 call from TCRdb remains unchecked. In germline, CDR1 is MNHEY, CDR2 SVGAGI. This CDR3 comprises 15 residues. CDR3 sequence reads: CASSYGLAGENEQFF.

The rearrangement uses TRBV7-9 and TRBJ2-2. Looked up from germline, CDR1 is SEHNR and CDR2 is FQNEAQ (reference sequence). The CDR3 has 15 residues. CDR3 in amino acids: CASSLASLYTGELFF.

J is TRBJ1-2 and V is TRBV29-1. The CDR3 runs 13 residues. Germline CDR1 and CDR2: SQVTM and ANQGSEA. The chain's CDR3 is CSVSGRRIKGYTF. Full variable domain (outside the CDR3, taken from reference TRBV29-1 and TRBJ1-2): SAVISQKPSRDICQRGTSLTIQCQVDSQVTMMFWYRQQPGQSLTLIATANQGSEATYESGFVIDKFPISRPNLTFSTLTVSNMSPEDSSIYLCSVSGRRIKGYTFGSGTRLTVV.

The chain links TRBV6-6 to TRBJ2-3; the D call from TCRdb, TRBD1, cannot be confirmed without DNA. Germline V CDR1 and CDR2: MNHNY, SVGAGI (reference sequence). The CDR3 totals 15 residues. CDR3 amino acids: CACWGGGLITDTQYF.

This chain links TRBV6-1 with TRBJ2-1. This CDR3 has 12 amino acids. Germline V gene lookup returns CDR1 MNHNS and CDR2 SASEGT. CDR3: CASSGLGNEQFF.

The genes are TRBV4-3 and TRBJ2-4; TCRdb's D call, TRBD2, is unchecked because there is no DNA. The CDR3 is made up of 14 amino acids. Germline-derived CDR1 and CDR2 are LGHNA and YSLEER. CDR3 region: CASSQGLARDIQYF.

This clonotype ranks as medium-sized in terms of frequency. This chain joins TRBV7-8 and TRBJ2-1. This CDR3 region has 14 residues. Germline V gene sequence: CDR1 SGHVS, CDR2 FQNEAQ. The chain's CDR3 is CASSLNLAYNEQFF.

The chain employs TRBV9 and TRBJ2-7; the D call from TCRdb, TRBD2, cannot be confirmed without DNA. The CDR3 sequence is 15 residues long. Per germline, CDR1 SGDLS and CDR2 YYNGEE. CDR3 residues: CASSLDAGESYEQYF.

This chain links TRBV13 with TRBJ2-7; the D call from TCRdb, TRBD1, cannot be confirmed without DNA. In germline, CDR1 is PRHDT, CDR2 FYEKMQ (reference sequence). The CDR3 loop spans 15 amino acids. CDR3 region: CASSATGPGAYEQYF.

This sequence joins TRBV30 and TRBJ2-7; TCRdb picks TRBD2, but there is no DNA to check that call. Germline-derived CDR1 and CDR2 are GTSNPN and SVGIG (reference sequence). The CDR3 is 14 residues long. The CDR3 region is CAWNREGTSYEQYF.

The V and J genes are TRBV27 and TRBJ2-5; absent DNA, TCRdb's TRBD2 call cannot be checked. The CDR3 consists of 17 residues. Germline lookup yields CDR1 MNHEY and CDR2 SMNVEV (reference sequence). The CDR3 is CASSLTAPSGGQETQYF.

This clonotype is deemed medium-sized by its frequency. V is TRBV7-9 and J is TRBJ2-3; no DNA is available, so the TRBD2 call from TCRdb remains unchecked. This CDR3 is built from 15 residues. Germline CDR1 and CDR2: SEHNR and FQNEAQ (reference sequence). The CDR3 spells CASSRLAGGQNTQYF.

V gene TRBV7-3 combines with J gene TRBJ2-2; TCRdb calls TRBD2, which cannot be checked without DNA. The CDR3 has 18 residues. Looked up from germline, CDR1 is SGHTA and CDR2 is FQGTGA. CDR3 amino acids: CASSLIPPSGGNTGELFF.

The rearrangement links TRBV29-1 to TRBJ2-1. Germline assignment: CDR1 SQVTM and CDR2 ANQGSEA. The CDR3 runs to 12 residues. The chain's CDR3 is CSVDDNYNEQFF.

This clonotype is large by frequency. The rearrangement joins TRBV12-3 or TRBV12-4 to TRBJ1-1. This CDR3 has 13 residues. This CDR3 is CASKGSMNTEAFF.

By frequency, this clonotype registers medium-sized. This chain connects TRBV10-3 to TRBJ1-1; TCRdb's assignment of TRBD1 cannot be checked, as there is no DNA. Per the germline V gene, CDR1 is ENHRY and CDR2 is SYGVKD. CDR3 length equals 14 residues. CDR3 residues: CAISESQGWTEAFF.

The chain uses TRBV28 and TRBJ2-3; TCRdb outputs TRBD2, but without DNA this stays unchecked. The CDR3 loop spans 16 amino acids. Germline V gene lookup returns CDR1 MDHEN and CDR2 SYDVKM. CDR3 amino acids: CASSFYRGASTDTQYF.

The J gene is TRBJ2-1, the V gene TRBV27; TCRdb lists TRBD1, though no DNA is available to test this call. The germline V gene has CDR1 MNHEY and CDR2 SMNVEV (reference sequence). The CDR3 extends over 11 amino acids. The CDR3 loop reads CASRGGNEQFF.